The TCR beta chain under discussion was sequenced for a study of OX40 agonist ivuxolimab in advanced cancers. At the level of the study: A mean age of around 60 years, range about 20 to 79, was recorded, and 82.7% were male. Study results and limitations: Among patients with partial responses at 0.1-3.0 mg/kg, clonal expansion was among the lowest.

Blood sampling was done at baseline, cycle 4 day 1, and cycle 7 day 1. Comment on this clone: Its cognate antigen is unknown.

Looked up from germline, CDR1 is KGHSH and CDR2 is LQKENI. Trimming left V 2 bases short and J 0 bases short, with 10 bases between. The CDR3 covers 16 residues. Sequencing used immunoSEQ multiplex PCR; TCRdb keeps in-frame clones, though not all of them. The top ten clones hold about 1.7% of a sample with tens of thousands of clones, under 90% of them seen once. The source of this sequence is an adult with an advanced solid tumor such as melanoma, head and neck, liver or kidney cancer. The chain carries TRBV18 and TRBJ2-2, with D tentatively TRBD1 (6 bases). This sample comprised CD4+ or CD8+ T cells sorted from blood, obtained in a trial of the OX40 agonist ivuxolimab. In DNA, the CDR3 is TGTGCCAGCTCACCATATCGGACAGCGAACACCGGGGAGCTGTTTTTT. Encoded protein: CASSPYRTANTGELFF.